The rows below give T cell receptor beta chains drawn from one sample of a study of blood T cell repertoires in COVID-19. Sequencing was performed with immunoSEQ multiplex PCR; in TCRdb, only in-frame clones are kept and a portion is missing. The table lists roughly 56,000 clones, 90% of them singletons. The sequencing input was peripheral blood. These receptors came from a man in his 60s with active COVID-19. CDR3s include the opening cysteine and the closing phenylalanine or tryptophan. A D gene is named only where the DNA matches it firmly. Some rows mark clone size as missing; the rest say once, few, many or name a class of expanded clone.

J: TRBJ2-1; V: TRBV24-1; D: TRBD1; size: NA; CDR3: CATSDLTGEYNEQFF; DNA: TGTGCCACCAGTGATTTGACAGGGGAGTACAATGAGCAGTTCTTC
J: TRBJ2-1; V: TRBV19; D: TRBD2; size: NA; CDR3: CASSPGLAGLSSYNEQFF; DNA: TGTGCCAGTAGTCCGGGACTAGCGGGTCTAAGCTCCTACAATGAGCAGTTCTTC
J: TRBJ2-1; V: TRBV7-3; D: NA; size: NA; CDR3: CASSLTGAGVVPNNEQFF; DNA: TGTGCCAGCAGCTTAACAGGGGCAGGGGTGGTCCCTAACAATGAGCAGTTCTTC
J: TRBJ2-7; V: TRBV6-2/TRBV6-3; D: NA; size: NA; CDR3: CASSYQGLYEQYF; DNA: TGTGCCAGCAGTTACCAGGGGCTTTACGAGCAGTACTTC
J: TRBJ2-5; V: TRBV9; D: TRBD2; size: NA; CDR3: CASSVEVAGGTQYF; DNA: TGTGCCAGCAGCGTAGAGGTAGCGGGGGGGACCCAGTACTTC
J: TRBJ1-6; V: TRBV25-1; D: TRBD1; size: NA; CDR3: CASTDRGSSPLHF; DNA: TGTGCCAGCACGGACAGGGGCAGTTCACCCCTCCACTTT
J: TRBJ2-5; V: TRBV19; D: NA; size: NA; CDR3: CASRREGLSQETQYF; DNA: TGTGCCAGTAGGAGAGAGGGCCTAAGTCAAGAGACCCAGTACTTC
J: TRBJ1-2; V: TRBV7-9; D: TRBD1; size: NA; CDR3: CASSLAEFRQGARGYTF; DNA: TGTGCCAGCAGCTTAGCCGAGTTCAGACAGGGGGCGCGAGGCTACACCTTC
J: TRBJ1-1; V: TRBV5-5; D: NA; size: NA; CDR3: CASSLDAGGTEAFF; DNA: TGTGCCAGCAGCTTGGACGCCGGGGGCACTGAAGCTTTCTTT
J: TRBJ1-1; V: TRBV2; D: NA; size: NA; CDR3: CASSEAAGLNTEAFF; DNA: TGTGCCAGCAGTGAAGCGGCAGGGCTGAACACTGAAGCTTTCTTT
J: TRBJ2-5; V: TRBV19; D: NA; size: few; CDR3: CASRRTGIIGTQYF; DNA: TGTGCCAGTAGGAGAACAGGGATTATAGGGACCCAGTACTTC
J: TRBJ1-6; V: TRBV30; D: NA; size: once; CDR3: CAWKDIGNSPLHF; DNA: TGTGCCTGGAAGGACATCGGGAATTCACCCCTCCACTTT
J: TRBJ2-7; V: TRBV10-1; D: TRBD1; size: NA; CDR3: CASSEPGTGKAYF; DNA: TGCGCCAGCAGCGAACCCGGGACAGGGAAGGCGTACTTC
J: TRBJ2-2; V: TRBV5-5; D: TRBD2; size: NA; CDR3: CASSVSGSVTGELFF; DNA: TGTGCCAGCAGCGTAAGCGGGAGTGTCACCGGGGAGCTGTTTTTT
J: TRBJ2-7; V: TRBV11-2; D: TRBD1; size: NA; CDR3: CASSTTPGQGLEQYF; DNA: TGTGCCAGCAGCACTACCCCGGGACAGGGGCTCGAGCAGTACTTC
J: TRBJ1-2; V: TRBV3-1/TRBV3-2; D: NA; size: once; CDR3: CASSPIGGGPVNYGYTF; DNA: TGTGCCAGCAGCCCGATTGGGGGGGGGCCTGTTAACTATGGCTACACCTTC
J: TRBJ2-7; V: TRBV14; D: TRBD1; size: NA; CDR3: CASSQTGTGGAGQYF; DNA: TGTGCCAGCAGCCAGACCGGGACAGGGGGCGCAGGGCAGTACTTC
J: TRBJ1-1; V: TRBV9; D: TRBD1; size: once; CDR3: CASSPGQGTWDTEAFF; DNA: TGTGCCAGCAGCCCGGGACAGGGGACTTGGGACACTGAAGCTTTCTTT
J: TRBJ2-7; V: TRBV5-1; D: NA; size: NA; CDR3: CASSTAGTPTTFYEQYF; DNA: TGCGCCAGCAGCACCGCAGGGACACCTACCACTTTCTACGAGCAGTACTTC
J: TRBJ1-6; V: TRBV5-1; D: NA; size: medium-sized; CDR3: CASSLSGGENSPLHF; DNA: TGCGCCAGCAGCTTGAGTGGCGGGGAGAATTCACCCCTCCACTTT
J: TRBJ2-5; V: TRBV11-2; D: NA; size: few; CDR3: CASSLGFSDETQYF; DNA: TGTGCCAGCAGCTTAGGTTTTAGCGACGAGACCCAGTACTTC
J: TRBJ2-1; V: TRBV3-1/TRBV3-2; D: TRBD2; size: once; CDR3: CASSRNRAGAPYNEQFF; DNA: TGTGCCAGCAGCCGAAATCGCGCGGGAGCCCCCTACAATGAGCAGTTCTTC
J: TRBJ1-5; V: TRBV28; D: NA; size: few; CDR3: CASSLPGRGGTNQPQHF; DNA: TGTGCCAGCAGTCTACCCGGGAGGGGTGGGACCAATCAGCCCCAGCATTTT
J: TRBJ1-2; V: TRBV5-1; D: NA; size: NA; CDR3: CASSLRTQTGFFRYGYTF; DNA: TGCGCCAGCAGCCTCCGGACCCAAACAGGGTTCTTCCGCTATGGCTACACCTTC
J: TRBJ2-2; V: TRBV29-1; D: TRBD2; size: NA; CDR3: CSVLAGGNTGELFF; DNA: TGCAGCGTCCTAGCGGGAGGTAACACCGGGGAGCTGTTTTTT
J: TRBJ2-2; V: TRBV24-1; D: NA; size: NA; CDR3: CATSDTGRRPTGELFF; DNA: TGTGCCACCAGTGACACAGGAAGACGTCCGACCGGGGAGCTGTTTTTT
J: TRBJ2-3; V: TRBV28; D: NA; size: once; CDR3: CATGLGTSTDTQYF; DNA: TGTGCCACTGGTCTCGGGACTAGCACAGATACGCAGTATTTT
J: TRBJ2-2; V: TRBV18; D: NA; size: NA; CDR3: CASSRQGQLNTGELFF; DNA: TGTGCCAGCTCACGTCAAGGACAACTGAACACCGGGGAGCTGTTTTTT
J: TRBJ2-7; V: TRBV28; D: NA; size: NA; CDR3: CASSGPNAYEQYF; DNA: TGTGCCAGCAGTGGGCCTAACGCCTACGAGCAGTACTTC
J: TRBJ2-7; V: TRBV5-1; D: TRBD2; size: NA; CDR3: CASSWLSSGSYEQYF; DNA: TGCGCCAGCAGCTGGTTATCTAGCGGGAGCTACGAGCAGTACTTC
J: TRBJ1-2; V: TRBV28; D: TRBD1; size: NA; CDR3: CASLGSGTDYGYTF; DNA: TGTGCCAGCCTTGGATCCGGGACAGACTATGGCTACACCTTC
J: TRBJ2-2; V: TRBV5-4; D: TRBD2; size: once; CDR3: CASSPPGQPAGGTGELFF; DNA: TGTGCCAGCAGCCCCCCGGGTCAACCAGCGGGAGGGACCGGGGAGCTGTTTTTT
J: TRBJ2-2; V: TRBV7-9; D: TRBD2; size: NA; CDR3: CASSLAGGQTGELFF; DNA: TGTGCCAGCAGCTTAGCGGGAGGGCAAACCGGGGAGCTGTTTTTT
J: TRBJ1-5; V: TRBV28; D: NA; size: NA; CDR3: CASRTGQNQPQHF; DNA: TGTGCCAGCAGAACCGGACAGAATCAGCCCCAGCATTTT
J: TRBJ2-7; V: TRBV12-3/TRBV12-4; D: NA; size: NA; CDR3: CASSFPGTYEQYF; DNA: TGTGCCAGCAGTTTCCCGGGAACCTACGAGCAGTACTTC
J: TRBJ2-1; V: TRBV11-2; D: TRBD2; size: once; CDR3: CASSLGLAGGKVREQFF; DNA: TGTGCCAGCAGCTTGGGACTAGCGGGAGGGAAAGTTCGGGAGCAGTTCTTC
J: TRBJ1-1; V: TRBV7-6; D: NA; size: NA; CDR3: CASSLSRTENTEAFF; DNA: TGTGCCAGCAGCTTGTCAAGAACAGAGAACACTGAAGCTTTCTTT
J: TRBJ2-1; V: TRBV7-9; D: TRBD2; size: once; CDR3: CASSLETSGYSYNEQFF; DNA: TGTGCCAGCAGCTTAGAAACTAGCGGATACTCCTACAATGAGCAGTTCTTC
J: TRBJ1-1; V: TRBV2; D: TRBD1; size: NA; CDR3: CASSPQGDTEAFF; DNA: TGTGCCAGCAGCCCACAGGGGGACACTGAAGCTTTCTTT
J: TRBJ1-2; V: TRBV5-8; D: NA; size: once; CDR3: CASSLWGGEDYGYTF; DNA: TGTGCCAGCAGCTTGTGGGGAGGTGAGGACTATGGCTACACCTTC
J: TRBJ1-5; V: TRBV3-1/TRBV3-2; D: NA; size: NA; CDR3: CASSQGQRGQPQHF; DNA: TGTGCCAGCAGCCAAGGTCAAAGGGGGCAGCCCCAGCATTTT
J: TRBJ2-3; V: TRBV5-1; D: NA; size: NA; CDR3: CASSLGTISTDTQYF; DNA: TGCGCCAGCAGCTTGGGGACAATTAGCACAGATACGCAGTATTTT